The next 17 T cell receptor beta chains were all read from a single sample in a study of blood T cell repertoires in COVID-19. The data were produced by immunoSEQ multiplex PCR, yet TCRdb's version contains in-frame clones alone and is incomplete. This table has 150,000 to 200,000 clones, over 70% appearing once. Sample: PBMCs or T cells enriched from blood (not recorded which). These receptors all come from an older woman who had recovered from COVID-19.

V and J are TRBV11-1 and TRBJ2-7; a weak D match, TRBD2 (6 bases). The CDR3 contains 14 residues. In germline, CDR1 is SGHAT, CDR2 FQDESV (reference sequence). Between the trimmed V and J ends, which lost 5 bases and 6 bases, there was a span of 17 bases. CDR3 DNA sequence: TGTGCCAGCAGCCCCCGCCCCGGAGGGAGCGAGCAGTACTTC. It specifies CASSPRPGGSEQYF.

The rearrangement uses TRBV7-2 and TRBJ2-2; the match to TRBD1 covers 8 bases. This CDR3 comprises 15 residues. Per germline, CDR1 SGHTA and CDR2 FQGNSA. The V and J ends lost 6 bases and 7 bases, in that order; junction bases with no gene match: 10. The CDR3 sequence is CASSRGRGLVGELFF. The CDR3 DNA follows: TGTGCCAGCAGTCGAGGCAGGGGGCTAGTCGGGGAGCTGTTTTTT.

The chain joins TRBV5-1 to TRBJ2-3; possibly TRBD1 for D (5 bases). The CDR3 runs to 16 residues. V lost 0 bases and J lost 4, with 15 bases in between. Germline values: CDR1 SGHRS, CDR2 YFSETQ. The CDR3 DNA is TGCGCCAGCAGCTTGGTGGGGCCCCTAGGGTCAGATACGCAGTATTTT. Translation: CASSLVGPLGSDTQYF.

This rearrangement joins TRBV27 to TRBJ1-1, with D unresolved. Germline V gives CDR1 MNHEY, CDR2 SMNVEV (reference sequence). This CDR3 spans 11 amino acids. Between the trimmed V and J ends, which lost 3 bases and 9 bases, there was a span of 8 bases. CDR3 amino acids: CASSFGLKAFF. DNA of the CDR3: TGTGCCAGCAGTTTCGGACTGAAAGCTTTCTTT.

The CDR3 sequence is CASSLIQGNYGYTF. CDR3 coding DNA: TGTGCCAGCAGCTTAATCCAGGGGAACTATGGCTACACCTTC. The chain employs TRBV7-2 and TRBJ1-2; possible D gene TRBD1, 6 bases. The CDR3 is 14 residues long. CDR1 SGHTA and CDR2 FQGNSA come from the germline V gene. V lost 2 bases, J lost 2 bases, and 9 bases lay in between. The entire variable domain, with the rest obtained from reference TRBV7-2 and TRBJ1-2, is as follows: GAGVSQSPSNKVTEKGKDVELRCDPISGHTALYWYRQSLGQGLEFLIYFQGNSAPDKSGLPSDRFSAERTGGSVSTLTIQRTQQEDSAVYLCASSLIQGNYGYTFGSGTRLTVV.

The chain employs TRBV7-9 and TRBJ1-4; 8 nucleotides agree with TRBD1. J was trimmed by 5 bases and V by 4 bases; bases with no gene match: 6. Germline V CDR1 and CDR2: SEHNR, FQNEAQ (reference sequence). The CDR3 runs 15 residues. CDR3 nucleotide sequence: TGTGCCAGCAGCTGGGGGACAGGAGCGAATGAAAAACTGTTTTTT. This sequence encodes CASSWGTGANEKLFF.

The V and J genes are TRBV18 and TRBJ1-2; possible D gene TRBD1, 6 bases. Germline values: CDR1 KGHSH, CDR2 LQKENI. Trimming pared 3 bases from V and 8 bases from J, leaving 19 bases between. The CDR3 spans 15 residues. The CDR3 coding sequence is TGTGCCAGCTCACCTCCCGCACAGGGCTCAAGGGGCTACACCTTC. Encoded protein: CASSPPAQGSRGYTF.

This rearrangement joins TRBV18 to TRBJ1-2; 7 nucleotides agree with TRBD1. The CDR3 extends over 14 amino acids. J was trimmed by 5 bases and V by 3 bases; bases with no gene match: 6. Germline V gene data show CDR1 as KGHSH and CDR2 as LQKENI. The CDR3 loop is CASSPTGLEYGYTF. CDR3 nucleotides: TGTGCCAGCTCACCGACAGGGCTAGAATATGGCTACACCTTC.

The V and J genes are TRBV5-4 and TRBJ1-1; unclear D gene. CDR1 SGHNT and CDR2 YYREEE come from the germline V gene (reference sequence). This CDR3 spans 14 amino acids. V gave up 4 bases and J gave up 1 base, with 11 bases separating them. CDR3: CASSRDMKNTEAFF. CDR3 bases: TGTGCCAGCAGCCGAGACATGAAGAACACTGAAGCTTTCTTT.

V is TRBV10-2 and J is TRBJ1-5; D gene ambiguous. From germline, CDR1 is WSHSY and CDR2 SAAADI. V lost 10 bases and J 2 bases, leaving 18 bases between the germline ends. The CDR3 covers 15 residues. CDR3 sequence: CATREEGRGNQPQHF. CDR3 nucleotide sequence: TGCGCCACCCGAGAGGAGGGTCGGGGCAATCAGCCCCAGCATTTT.

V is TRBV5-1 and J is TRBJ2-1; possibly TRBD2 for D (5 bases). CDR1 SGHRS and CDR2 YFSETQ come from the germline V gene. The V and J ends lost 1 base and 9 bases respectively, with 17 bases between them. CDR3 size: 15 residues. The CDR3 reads CASSLREEKLGEQFF. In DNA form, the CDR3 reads TGCGCCAGCAGCTTGCGGGAAGAGAAGTTGGGTGAGCAGTTCTTC.

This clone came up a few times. CDR3 sequence reads: CASSLGRRNSPLHF. The CDR3 DNA is TGTGCCAGCAGCTTAGGGCGTCGCAATTCACCCCTCCACTTT. The gene calls are TRBV7-3 and TRBJ1-6; no reliable D call. The CDR3 runs 14 residues. Germline V gene data show CDR1 as SGHTA and CDR2 as FQGTGA. Trimming shortened V by 2 bases and J by 7 bases, and 9 bases separated the two germline ends.

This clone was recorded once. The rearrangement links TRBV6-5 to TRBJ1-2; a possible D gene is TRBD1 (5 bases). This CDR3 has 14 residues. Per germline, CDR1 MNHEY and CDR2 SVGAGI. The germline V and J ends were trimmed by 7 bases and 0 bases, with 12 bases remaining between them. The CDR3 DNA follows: TGTGCCAGCATACGACAGCCACCTAACTATGGCTACACCTTC. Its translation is CASIRQPPNYGYTF.

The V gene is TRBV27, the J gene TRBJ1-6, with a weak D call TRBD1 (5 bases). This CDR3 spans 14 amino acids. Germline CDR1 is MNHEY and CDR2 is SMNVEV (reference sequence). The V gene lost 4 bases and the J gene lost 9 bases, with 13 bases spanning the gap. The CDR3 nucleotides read TGTGCCAGCAGTTCCGGGACCGGGGGTTCACCCCTCCACTTT. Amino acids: CASSSGTGGSPLHF.

Written as DNA, the CDR3 is TGTGCCAGCTGCAGGGAACAAGGGGAGCTGTTTTTT. This translates into CASCREQGELFF. The chain combines TRBV28 with TRBJ2-2, with D possibly being TRBD1 (5 bases). The V gene lost 8 bases and the J gene lost 8 bases, with 12 bases spanning the gap. The length of the CDR3 is 12 residues. The V gene's germline CDR1 is MDHEN and CDR2 SYDVKM.

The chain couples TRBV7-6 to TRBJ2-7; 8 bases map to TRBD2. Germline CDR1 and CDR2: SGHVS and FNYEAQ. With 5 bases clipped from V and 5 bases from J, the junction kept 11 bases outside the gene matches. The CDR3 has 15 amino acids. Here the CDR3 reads CASSTPRGGDDEQYF. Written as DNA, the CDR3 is TGTGCCAGCAGCACACCCCGGGGGGGGGACGACGAGCAGTACTTC.

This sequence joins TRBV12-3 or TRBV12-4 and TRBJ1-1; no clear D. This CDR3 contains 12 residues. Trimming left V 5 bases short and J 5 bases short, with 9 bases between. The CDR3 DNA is TGTGCCAGCAGTCCTTTACGGACTGAAGCTTTCTTT. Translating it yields CASSPLRTEAFF.